This TCR beta chain was observed in a study of blood T cell repertoires in COVID-19. Across the study: Acute and convalescent COVID-19 specimens originated in the United States, Italy and Spain.

TCRdb's copy holds only in-frame clones and misses some; the assay was immunoSEQ multiplex PCR. The table lists about 150,000 clones, about 86% of them singletons. Trimming cost V 4 bases and J 2 bases, with 11 bases left between them. Germline CDR1 SQVTM, CDR2 ANQGSEA. The CDR3 totals 13 residues. Sample: peripheral blood. This TCR came from a woman aged 60-75 years with active or convalescent COVID-19. This chain links TRBV29-1 with TRBJ2-5; unclear D gene. The CDR3 DNA is TGCAGCGTTGTCGCGAGTCTACAAGAGACCCAGTACTTC. Protein sequence: CSVVASLQETQYF. The full variable domain, its missing parts supplied by reference TRBV29-1 and TRBJ2-5, is SAVISQKPSRDICQRGTSLTIQCQVDSQVTMMFWYRQQPGQSLTLIATANQGSEATYESGFVIDKFPISRPNLTFSTLTVSNMSPEDSSIYLCSVVASLQETQYFGPGTRLLVL.